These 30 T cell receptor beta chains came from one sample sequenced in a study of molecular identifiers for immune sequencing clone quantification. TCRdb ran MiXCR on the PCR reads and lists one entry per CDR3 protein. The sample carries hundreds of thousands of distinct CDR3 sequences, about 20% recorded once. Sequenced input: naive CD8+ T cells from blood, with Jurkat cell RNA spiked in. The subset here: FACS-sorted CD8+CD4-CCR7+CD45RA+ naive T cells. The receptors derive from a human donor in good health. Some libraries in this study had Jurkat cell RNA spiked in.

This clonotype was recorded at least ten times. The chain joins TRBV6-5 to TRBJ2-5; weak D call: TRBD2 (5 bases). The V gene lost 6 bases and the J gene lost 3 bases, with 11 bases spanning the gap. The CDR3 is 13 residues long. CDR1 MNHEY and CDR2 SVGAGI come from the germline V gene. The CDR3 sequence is CASSFGVKETQYF. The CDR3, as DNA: TGTGCCAGCAGCTTCGGGGTAAAAGAGACCCAGTACTTC.

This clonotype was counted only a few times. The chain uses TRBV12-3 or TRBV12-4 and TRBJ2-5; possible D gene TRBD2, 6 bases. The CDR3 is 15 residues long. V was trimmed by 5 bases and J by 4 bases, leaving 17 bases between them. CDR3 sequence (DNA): TGTGCCAGCAGTACCTCCGGGGGTATGGTAGAGACCCAGTACTTC. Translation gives CASSTSGGMVETQYF.

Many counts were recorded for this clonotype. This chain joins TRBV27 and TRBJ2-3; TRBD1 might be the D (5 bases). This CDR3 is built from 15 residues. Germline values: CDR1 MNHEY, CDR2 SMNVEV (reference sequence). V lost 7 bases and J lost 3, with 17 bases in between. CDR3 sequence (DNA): TGTGCCAGCATGGAATTTAGGGGCGGTACAGATACGCAGTATTTT. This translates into CASMEFRGGTDTQYF.

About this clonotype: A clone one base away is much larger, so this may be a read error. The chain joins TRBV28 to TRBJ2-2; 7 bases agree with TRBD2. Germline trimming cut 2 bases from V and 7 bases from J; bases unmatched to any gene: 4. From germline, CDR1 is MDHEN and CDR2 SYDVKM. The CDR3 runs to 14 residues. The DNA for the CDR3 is TGTGCCAGCAGTTTACCAGCGGGATTCGGGGAGCTGTTTTTT. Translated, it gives CASSLPAGFGELFF.

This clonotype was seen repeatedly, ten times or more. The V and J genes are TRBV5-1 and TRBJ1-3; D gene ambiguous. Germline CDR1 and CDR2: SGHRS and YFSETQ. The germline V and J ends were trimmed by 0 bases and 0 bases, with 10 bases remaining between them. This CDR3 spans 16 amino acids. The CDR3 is CASSLEGSLSGNTIYF. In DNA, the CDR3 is TGCGCCAGCAGCTTGGAGGGCAGCCTCTCTGGAAACACCATATATTTT.

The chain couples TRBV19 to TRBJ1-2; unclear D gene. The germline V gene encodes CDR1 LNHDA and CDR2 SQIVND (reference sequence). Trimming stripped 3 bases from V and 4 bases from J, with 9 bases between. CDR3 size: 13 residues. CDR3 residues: CASSMVTSYGYTF. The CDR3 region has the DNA TGTGCCAGTAGTATGGTTACCTCCTATGGCTACACCTTC.

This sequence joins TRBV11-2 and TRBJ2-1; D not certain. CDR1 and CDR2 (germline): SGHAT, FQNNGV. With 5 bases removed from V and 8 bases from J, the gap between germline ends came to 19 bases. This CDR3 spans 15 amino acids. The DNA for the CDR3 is TGTGCCAGCAGCCTAGGGTTCTCCCAAACGGATGAGCAGTTCTTC. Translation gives CASSLGFSQTDEQFF.

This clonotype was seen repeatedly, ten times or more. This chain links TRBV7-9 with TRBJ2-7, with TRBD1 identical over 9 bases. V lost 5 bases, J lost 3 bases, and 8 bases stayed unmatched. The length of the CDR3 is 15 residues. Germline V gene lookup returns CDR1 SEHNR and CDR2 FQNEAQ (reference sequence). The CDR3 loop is CASSQPGTGYYEQYF. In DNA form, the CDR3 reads TGTGCCAGCAGCCAACCCGGGACAGGGTACTACGAGCAGTACTTC.

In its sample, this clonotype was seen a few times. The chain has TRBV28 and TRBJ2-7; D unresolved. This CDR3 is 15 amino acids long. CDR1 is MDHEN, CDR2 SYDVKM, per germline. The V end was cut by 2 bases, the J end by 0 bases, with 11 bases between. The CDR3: CASSLGLPASYEQYF. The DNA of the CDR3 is TGTGCCAGCAGTTTAGGCCTCCCAGCCTCCTACGAGCAGTACTTC.

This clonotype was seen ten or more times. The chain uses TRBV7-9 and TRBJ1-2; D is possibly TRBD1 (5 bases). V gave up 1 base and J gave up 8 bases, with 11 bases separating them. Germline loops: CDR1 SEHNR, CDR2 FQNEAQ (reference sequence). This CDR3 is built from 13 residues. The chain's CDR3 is CASSLVEGSGYTF. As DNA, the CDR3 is TGTGCCAGCAGCTTAGTTGAGGGGAGCGGCTACACCTTC.

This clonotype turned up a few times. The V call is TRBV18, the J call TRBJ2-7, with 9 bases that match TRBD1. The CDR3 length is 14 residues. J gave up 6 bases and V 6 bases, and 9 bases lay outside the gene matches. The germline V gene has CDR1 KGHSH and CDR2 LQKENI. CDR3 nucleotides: TGTGCCAGCTCCCCGGGACAGGGAGGCTTCGAGCAGTACTTC. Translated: CASSPGQGGFEQYF.

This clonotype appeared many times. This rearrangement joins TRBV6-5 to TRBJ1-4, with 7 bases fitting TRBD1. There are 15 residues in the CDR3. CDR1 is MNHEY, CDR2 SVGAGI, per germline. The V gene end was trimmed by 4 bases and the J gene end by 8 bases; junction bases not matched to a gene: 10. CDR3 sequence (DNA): TGTGCCAGCAGTTCCTACAGGGGTAGTTACGAAAAACTGTTTTTT. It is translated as CASSSYRGSYEKLFF.

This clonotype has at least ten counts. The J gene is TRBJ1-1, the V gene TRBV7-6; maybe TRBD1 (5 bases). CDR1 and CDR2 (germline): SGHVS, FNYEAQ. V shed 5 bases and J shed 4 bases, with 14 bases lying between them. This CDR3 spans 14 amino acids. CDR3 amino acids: CASSRGEKSTEAFF. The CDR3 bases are TGTGCCAGCAGCCGGGGGGAGAAGAGCACTGAAGCTTTCTTT.

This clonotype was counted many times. In DNA, the CDR3 is TGTGCCAGCAGTTCCTCCGGGACAGGGCCCCCCAAAAACATTCAGTACTTC. Amino acids: CASSSSGTGPPKNIQYF. V and J are TRBV12-3 or TRBV12-4 and TRBJ2-4; TRBD1 agrees at 9 bases. This CDR3 comprises 17 residues. V lost 4 bases and J lost 2; bases outside the gene matches: 9.

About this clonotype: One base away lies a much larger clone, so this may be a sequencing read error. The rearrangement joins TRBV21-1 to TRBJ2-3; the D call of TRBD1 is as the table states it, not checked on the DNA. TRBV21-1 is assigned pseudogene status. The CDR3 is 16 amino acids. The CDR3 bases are TGTGCCGGCAGCAAAGTTCCGGGGGCGAGGACAGATACGCAGTATTTT. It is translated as CAGSKVPGARTDTQYF.

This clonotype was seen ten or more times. DNA for the CDR3: TGTGCCAGCAGTCCAACCCACAGGGTCTACGAGCAGTACTTC. As protein: CASSPTHRVYEQYF. The chain uses TRBV28 and TRBJ2-7, with D possibly TRBD1 on 6 matching bases. Trimming removed 5 bases at V and 3 bases at J, with 14 bases between. The germline gives CDR1 MDHEN, CDR2 SYDVKM. The CDR3 has 14 amino acids.

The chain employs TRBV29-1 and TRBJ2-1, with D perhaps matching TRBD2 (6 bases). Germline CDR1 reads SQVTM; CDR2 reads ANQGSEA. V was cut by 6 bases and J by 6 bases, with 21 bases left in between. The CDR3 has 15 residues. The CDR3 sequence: CSVRTWLAEGNEQFF. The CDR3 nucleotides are TGCAGCGTCAGGACTTGGTTAGCGGAGGGCAATGAGCAGTTCTTC.

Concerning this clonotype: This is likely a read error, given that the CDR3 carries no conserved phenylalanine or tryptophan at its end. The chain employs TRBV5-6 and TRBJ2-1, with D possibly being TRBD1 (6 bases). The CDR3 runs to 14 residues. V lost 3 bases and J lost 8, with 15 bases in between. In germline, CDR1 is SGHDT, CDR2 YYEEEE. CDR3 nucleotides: TGTGCCAGCAGCTGGGGACATTTTCGGGATGAGCAGTTCCTC. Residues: CASSWGHFRDEQFL.

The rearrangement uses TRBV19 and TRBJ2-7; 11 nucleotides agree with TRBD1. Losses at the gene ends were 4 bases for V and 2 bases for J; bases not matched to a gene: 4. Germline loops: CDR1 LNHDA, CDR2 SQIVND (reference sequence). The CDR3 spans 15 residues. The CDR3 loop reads CASSTGQGVTYEQYF. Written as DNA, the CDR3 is TGTGCCAGTAGTACGGGACAGGGGGTAACCTACGAGCAGTACTTC.

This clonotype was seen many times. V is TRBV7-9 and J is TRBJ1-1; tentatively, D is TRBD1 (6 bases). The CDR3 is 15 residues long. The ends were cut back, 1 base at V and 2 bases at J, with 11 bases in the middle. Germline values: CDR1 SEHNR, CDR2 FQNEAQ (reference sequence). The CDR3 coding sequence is TGTGCCAGCAGCTTAGTCAGGGGAGGAAACACTGAAGCTTTCTTT. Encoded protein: CASSLVRGGNTEAFF. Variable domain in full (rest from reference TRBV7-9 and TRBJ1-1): DTGVSQNPRHKITKRGQNVTFRCDPISEHNRLYWYRQTLGQGPEFLTYFQNEAQLEKSRLLSDRFSAERPKGSFSTLEIQRTEQGDSAMYLCASSLVRGGNTEAFFGQGTRLTVV.

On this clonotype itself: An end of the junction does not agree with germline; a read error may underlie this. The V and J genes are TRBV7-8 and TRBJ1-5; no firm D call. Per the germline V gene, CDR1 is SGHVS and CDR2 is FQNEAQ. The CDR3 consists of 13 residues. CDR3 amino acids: CAGSLSWGQPQHF. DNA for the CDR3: TGTGCCGGCAGCTTATCTTGGGGACAGCCCCAGCATTTT.

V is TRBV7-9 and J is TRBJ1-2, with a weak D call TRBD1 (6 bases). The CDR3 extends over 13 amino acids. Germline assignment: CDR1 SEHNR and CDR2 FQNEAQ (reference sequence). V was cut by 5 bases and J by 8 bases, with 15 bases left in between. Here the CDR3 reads CASSPGTLEGYTF. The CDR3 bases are TGTGCCAGCAGCCCAGGGACACTTGAGGGCTACACCTTC.

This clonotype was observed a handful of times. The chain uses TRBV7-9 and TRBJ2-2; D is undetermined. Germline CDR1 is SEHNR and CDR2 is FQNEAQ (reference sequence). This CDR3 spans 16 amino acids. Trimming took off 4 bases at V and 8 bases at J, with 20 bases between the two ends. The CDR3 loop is CASSSPPPRSGGELFF. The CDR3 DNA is TGTGCCAGCAGCTCCCCCCCTCCTAGATCCGGGGGGGAGCTGTTTTTT.

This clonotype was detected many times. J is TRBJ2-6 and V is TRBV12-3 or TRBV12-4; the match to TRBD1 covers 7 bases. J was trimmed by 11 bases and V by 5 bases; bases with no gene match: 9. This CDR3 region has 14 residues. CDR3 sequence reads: CASSVRQGPYVLTF. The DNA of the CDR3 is TGTGCCAGCAGTGTTCGACAGGGCCCTTACGTCCTGACTTTC.

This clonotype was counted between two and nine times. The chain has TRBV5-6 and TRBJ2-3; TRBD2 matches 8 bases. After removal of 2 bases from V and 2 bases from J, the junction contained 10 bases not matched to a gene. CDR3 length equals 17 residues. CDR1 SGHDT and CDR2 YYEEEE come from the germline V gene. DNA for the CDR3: TGTGCCAGCAGCTTCGGGGGTACTAGCGGTTACACAGATACGCAGTATTTT. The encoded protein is CASSFGGTSGYTDTQYF.

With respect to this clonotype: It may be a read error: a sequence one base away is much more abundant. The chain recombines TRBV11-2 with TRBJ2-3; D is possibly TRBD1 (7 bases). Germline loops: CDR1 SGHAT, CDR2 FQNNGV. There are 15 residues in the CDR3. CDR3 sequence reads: CASSLAGGLVDMQYF. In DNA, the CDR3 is TGTGCCAGCAGCTTAGCAGGGGGGCTGGTAGATATGCAGTATTTT. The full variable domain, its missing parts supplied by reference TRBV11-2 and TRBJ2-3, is EAGVAQSPRYKIIEKRQSVAFWCNPISGHATLYWYQQILGQGPKLLIQFQNNGVVDDSQLPKDRFSAERLKGVDSTLKIQPAKLEDSAVYLCASSLAGGLVDMQYFGPGTRLTVL.

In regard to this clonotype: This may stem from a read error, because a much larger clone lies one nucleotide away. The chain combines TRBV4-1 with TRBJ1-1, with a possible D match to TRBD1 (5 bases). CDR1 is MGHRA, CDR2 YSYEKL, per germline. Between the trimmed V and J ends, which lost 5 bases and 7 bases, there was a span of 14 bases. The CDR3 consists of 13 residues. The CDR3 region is CASSSKQDVEAFF. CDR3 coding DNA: TGCGCCAGCAGCTCAAAACAGGACGTTGAAGCTTTCTTT.

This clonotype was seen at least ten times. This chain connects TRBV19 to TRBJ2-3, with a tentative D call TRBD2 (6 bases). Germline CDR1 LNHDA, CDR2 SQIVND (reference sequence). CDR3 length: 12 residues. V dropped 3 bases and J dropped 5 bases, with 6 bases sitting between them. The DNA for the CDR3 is TGTGCCAGTAGTATCGGGGGAGATACGCAGTATTTT. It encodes CASSIGGDTQYF. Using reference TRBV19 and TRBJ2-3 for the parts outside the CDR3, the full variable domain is DGGITQSPKYLFRKEGQNVTLSCEQNLNHDAMYWYRQDPGQGLRLIYYSQIVNDFQKGDIAEGYSVSREKKESFPLTVTSAQKNPTAFYLCASSIGGDTQYFGPGTRLTVL.

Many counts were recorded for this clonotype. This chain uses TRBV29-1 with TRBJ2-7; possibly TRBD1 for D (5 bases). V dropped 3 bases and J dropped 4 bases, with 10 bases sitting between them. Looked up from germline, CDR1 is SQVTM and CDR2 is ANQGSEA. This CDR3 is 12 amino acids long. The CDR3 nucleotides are TGCAGCGTTGAGAGACAGAATTACGAGCAGTACTTC. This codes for CSVERQNYEQYF.

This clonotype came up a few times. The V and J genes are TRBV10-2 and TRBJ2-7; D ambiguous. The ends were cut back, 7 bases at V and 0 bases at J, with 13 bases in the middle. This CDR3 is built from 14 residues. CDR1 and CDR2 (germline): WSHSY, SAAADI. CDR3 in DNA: TGCGCCAGCACCGACCCCACCTCCTCCTACGAGCAGTACTTC. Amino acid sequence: CASTDPTSSYEQYF.